This TCR beta chain was documented in a study of response to subunit inactivated influenza vaccine. The CDR3 is 16 amino acids. Germline V CDR1 and CDR2: LGHNA, YSLEER. Trimming pared 3 bases from V and 4 bases from J, leaving 15 bases between. Study-wide results and limits: There was a suggestion from the authors that each seasonal influenza vaccination recruits few new T cells.

Only a few counts were recorded for this clonotype. Antigen unknown. MiXCR was run by TCRdb on the RT-PCR reads, yielding one entry per CDR3 protein. The repertoire holds hundreds of thousands of distinct CDR3 sequences, with 15% to 19% as singletons. V and J are TRBV4-3 and TRBJ2-2; D is ambiguous. The specimen was PBMCs from blood, collected 11 to 12 days after vaccination. The source of this sequence is a man aged 45 to 65 who received an inactivated influenza vaccine. CDR3 DNA: TGCGCCAGCAGCCAGCTAGTGGTCGGTGGCACCGGGGAGCTGTTTTTT. Amino acids: CASSQLVVGGTGELFF.